This is a list of T cell receptor beta chains from one sample in a study of blood T cell repertoires in COVID-19. This table comes from immunoSEQ multiplex PCR, and its TCRdb copy is limited to in-frame clones, with some not included. The data hold 200,000 to 300,000 clones, with around 84% observed a single time. Sequencing was carried out using peripheral blood. All receptors derive from a man in his 60s with acute or convalescent COVID-19. CDR3s include the opening cysteine and the closing phenylalanine or tryptophan. D genes are given only for firm matches. Some rows mark clone size as missing; the rest say once, few, many or name a class of expanded clone.

j_call | v_call | clone_size | d_call | cdr3_aa | cdr3_nt
TRBJ2-5 | TRBV29-1 | NA | TRBD1 | CSVEDQGQGWQTQYF | TGCAGCGTTGAAGATCAGGGACAGGGGTGGCAGACCCAGTACTTC
TRBJ1-1 | TRBV19 | NA | NA | CASSIRGGGTEAFF | TGTGCCAGTAGTATACGGGGGGGAGGGACTGAAGCTTTCTTT
TRBJ2-5 | TRBV7-8 | NA | NA | CASSSYQETQYF | TGTGCCAGCAGCTCCTACCAAGAGACCCAGTACTTC
TRBJ2-2 | TRBV28 | once | TRBD2 | CASSPPGGTGELFF | TGTGCCAGCAGTCCCCCGGGGGGCACCGGGGAGCTGTTTTTT
TRBJ1-5 | TRBV7-9 | NA | NA | CASSLHRGSYQPQHF | TGTGCCAGCAGCTTACATCGGGGGAGCTACCAGCCCCAGCATTTT
TRBJ2-5 | TRBV6-5 | NA | TRBD2 | CASSYPAASGRTDVYF | TGTGCCAGCAGTTACCCTGCGGCTAGCGGGAGGACCGACGTGTACTTC
TRBJ2-7 | TRBV18 | NA | TRBD1 | CASSSGQIPYEQYF | TGTGCCAGCTCATCGGGACAGATTCCCTACGAGCAGTACTTC
TRBJ2-7 | TRBV10-3 | once | TRBD1 | CAISEGQASRDF | TGTGCCATCAGTGAGGGACAGGCCTCTAGGGACTTC
TRBJ2-5 | TRBV5-1 | NA | TRBD2 | CASSTGLAGSQETQYF | TGCGCCAGCAGCACCGGACTAGCGGGGAGCCAAGAGACCCAGTACTTC
TRBJ1-2 | TRBV28 | NA | TRBD1 | CASSLDRDGTF | TGTGCCAGCAGTTTAGACAGGGACGGGACCTTC
TRBJ2-3 | TRBV7-2 | NA | TRBD2 | CASSHSGSPDTQYF | TGTGCCAGCAGCCATAGCGGGAGTCCTGATACGCAGTATTTT
TRBJ1-2 | TRBV5-6 | NA | NA | CASSLGDTQEGYTF | TGTGCCAGCAGCTTGGGGGACACCCAAGAGGGCTACACCTTC
TRBJ2-1 | TRBV9 | NA | NA | CASSVTSSRLGEQFF | TGTGCCAGCAGCGTAACGTCTAGCCGTTTGGGTGAGCAGTTCTTC
TRBJ2-5 | TRBV11-2 | NA | NA | CASSLALQETQYF | TGTGCCAGCAGCTTAGCTCTTCAAGAGACCCAGTACTTC
TRBJ2-2 | TRBV18 | NA | TRBD2 | CASSPRLANGGELFF | TGTGCCAGCTCACCGCGACTAGCTAACGGTGGGGAGCTGTTTTTT
TRBJ2-1 | TRBV3-1/TRBV3-2 | NA | TRBD1 | CASSPSWGRDRGHEQFF | TGTGCCAGCAGCCCAAGCTGGGGGAGGGACAGGGGACATGAGCAGTTCTTC
TRBJ1-2 | TRBV28 | NA | NA | CASSPDSYGYTF | TGTGCCAGCAGTCCGGACAGCTATGGCTACACCTTC
TRBJ2-1 | TRBV2 | NA | NA | CARGEHLSSYNEQFF | TGTGCCCGCGGGGAGCACCTAAGCTCCTACAATGAGCAGTTCTTC
TRBJ1-4 | TRBV7-2 | NA | NA | CASSFQGQGSEKLFF | TGTGCCAGCAGCTTTCAGGGTCAGGGTTCCGAAAAACTGTTTTTT
TRBJ1-1 | TRBV7-9 | NA | TRBD1 | CASSPGQGRTEAFF | TGTGCCAGCAGCCCCGGACAGGGGAGGACTGAAGCTTTCTTT
TRBJ2-3 | TRBV30 | NA | TRBD1 | CAYTGTGLGDTQYF | TGTGCCTATACTGGGACAGGGTTGGGGGATACGCAGTATTTT
TRBJ2-1 | TRBV10-3 | NA | TRBD2 | CAISGTSGVYNEQFF | TGTGCCATCAGCGGGACTAGCGGGGTTTACAATGAGCAGTTCTTC
TRBJ2-7 | TRBV7-9 | few | NA | CASSLVRQGNYEQYF | TGTGCCAGCAGCTTAGTACGGCAGGGGAATTACGAGCAGTACTTC
TRBJ2-7 | TRBV6-2/TRBV6-3 | NA | TRBD1 | CASSQTGPAYEQYF | TGTGCCAGCAGCCAGACAGGGCCGGCCTACGAGCAGTACTTC
TRBJ2-7 | TRBV27 | once | TRBD1 | CASSFKTGGTYEQYF | TGTGCCAGCAGTTTTAAGACAGGGGGGACCTACGAGCAGTACTTC
TRBJ2-1 | TRBV2 | NA | TRBD2 | CASSRLAAYNEQFF | TGTGCCAGCAGTCGACTAGCGGCCTACAATGAGCAGTTCTTC
TRBJ2-1 | TRBV3-1/TRBV3-2 | NA | TRBD2 | CASSPNPGGGSYNEQFF | TGTGCCAGCAGCCCAAATCCCGGGGGGGGCTCCTACAATGAGCAGTTCTTC
TRBJ2-3 | TRBV29-1 | NA | NA | CSVDSNTLTQYF | TGCAGCGTTGATAGCAACACCCTTACGCAGTATTTT